This T cell receptor beta chain is from a study of blood T cell repertoires in COVID-19. Sequencing was performed with immunoSEQ multiplex PCR; in TCRdb, only in-frame clones are kept and a portion is missing. In the table there are nearly 300,000 clones, roughly nine tenths of which are singletons. Trimming cost V 1 base and J 1 base, with 13 bases left between them. In germline, CDR1 is SGHDN, CDR2 FVKESK. The CDR3 is 16 amino acids. This sequence originates from a woman aged 50 to 65 who had been exposed to COVID-19. Sequences were obtained from PBMCs or T cells enriched from blood (not recorded which). The gene calls are TRBV14 and TRBJ2-5; no definite D call. The CDR3 is CASSQGVVQIQETQYF. CDR3 in DNA: TGTGCCAGCAGCCAAGGGGTCGTACAGATCCAAGAGACCCAGTACTTC.